This T cell receptor (beta chain) was observed in a study of OX40 agonist ivuxolimab in advanced cancers. Notes on the study in general: A proportion of nonresponders additionally exhibited low normalized T-cell clonal expansion. Antigen specificity of clonally expanded peripheral T cells was not established.

This table comes from immunoSEQ multiplex PCR, and its TCRdb copy is limited to in-frame clones, with some not included. The data show 70,000 to 95,000 clones, with 75% to 95% seen just once and roughly 6.9% held by the top ten. Germline CDR1 and CDR2: SGHAT and FQNNGV. CDR3 length equals 14 residues. After removal of 5 bases from V and 2 bases from J, the junction contained 2 bases not matched to a gene. There are a few counts of this clone. Its target is not known. Specimen: CD4+ or CD8+ T cells sorted from blood, collected in a trial of the OX40 agonist ivuxolimab. This receptor was obtained from an adult with an advanced solid tumor such as melanoma, head and neck, liver or kidney cancer. The rearrangement links TRBV11-2 to TRBJ1-4; 7 positions match TRBD1. The CDR3 spells CASSTGQTNEKLFF. The CDR3 nucleotides are TGTGCCAGCAGCACGGGACAGACTAATGAAAAACTGTTTTTT.